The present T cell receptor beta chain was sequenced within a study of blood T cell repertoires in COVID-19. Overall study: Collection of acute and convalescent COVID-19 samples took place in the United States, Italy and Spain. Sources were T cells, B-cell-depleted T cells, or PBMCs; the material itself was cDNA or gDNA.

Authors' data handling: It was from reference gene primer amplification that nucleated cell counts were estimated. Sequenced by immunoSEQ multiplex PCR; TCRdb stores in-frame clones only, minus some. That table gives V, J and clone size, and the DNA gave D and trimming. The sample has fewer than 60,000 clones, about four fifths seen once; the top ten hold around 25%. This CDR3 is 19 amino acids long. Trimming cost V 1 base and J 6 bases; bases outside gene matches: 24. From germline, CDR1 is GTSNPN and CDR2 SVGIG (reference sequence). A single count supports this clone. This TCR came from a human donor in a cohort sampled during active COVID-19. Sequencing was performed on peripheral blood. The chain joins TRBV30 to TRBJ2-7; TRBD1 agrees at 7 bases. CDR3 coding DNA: TGTGCCTGGAGTGACTACAGGGGTCCTCGAGGTAGGGGAAAGGGCGAGCAGTACTTC. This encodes CAWSDYRGPRGRGKGEQYF.